This is a list of T cell receptor beta chains from one sample in a study of cytomegalovirus exposure and HLA in healthy donors. Profiled with immunoSEQ multiplex PCR; TCRdb holds only in-frame clones, not every one. In the table there are 70,000 or so clones, about 90% of which are singletons. Sequenced input: PBMCs. The receptors originated from a man aged 18 to 29 in good health and CMV-seronegative. CDR3s include the opening cysteine and the closing phenylalanine or tryptophan. D genes are given only for firm matches. Size is stated for part of the rows, as once, few or many counts, or as a class when the clone is expanded.

.	TRBD1	TRBV9	TRBJ1-5	14	TGTGCCAGCAGCGTAGGACAGGGTAAACAGCCCCAGCATTTT	CASSVGQGKQPQHF
.	TRBD2	TRBV28	TRBJ2-7	16	TGTGCCAGCAGTGGACCGGGACTAGCGCGCTCCTACGAGCAGTACTTC	CASSGPGLARSYEQYF
.	.	TRBV7-9	TRBJ2-7	19	TGTGCCAGCAGCTCTTATGGGAAAAGGGGATTACTTAGTATCCACGAGCAGTACTTC	CASSSYGKRGLLSIHEQYF
.	.	TRBV2	TRBJ2-2	14	TGTGCCAGCAGTGAAGTGGTAGCCACCGGGGAGCTGTTTTTT	CASSEVVATGELFF
once	TRBD2	TRBV5-4	TRBJ2-7	15	TGTGCCAGCAGCCTTAGCGGGAGTGGCTCCTACGAGCAGTACTTC	CASSLSGSGSYEQYF
.	TRBD2	TRBV7-3	TRBJ2-5	15	TGTGCCAGCAGCAGACTAGCGGGGTCTCAGGAGACCCAGTACTTC	CASSRLAGSQETQYF
.	TRBD2	TRBV5-5	TRBJ2-7	15	TGTGCCAGCAGCCCTAGCGGGGTGGTTCTTCACGAGCAGTACTTC	CASSPSGVVLHEQYF
.	TRBD2	TRBV5-4	TRBJ2-1	16	TGTGCCAGCAGCTCAGGGACTAGCGGGACGTACAATGAGCAGTTCTTC	CASSSGTSGTYNEQFF
.	TRBD2	TRBV29-1	TRBJ2-7	15	TGCAGCGTTGTGACTAGCGGGAGCCCCACATACGAGCAGTACTTC	CSVVTSGSPTYEQYF
.	.	TRBV9	TRBJ2-3	13	TGTGCCAGCAGCATCCGGGCGGGGAATACGCAGTATTTT	CASSIRAGNTQYF